The 32 T cell receptor beta chains listed next were all sequenced from one sample in a study of blood T cell repertoires in COVID-19. Sequencing was performed with immunoSEQ multiplex PCR; in TCRdb, only in-frame clones are kept and a portion is missing. The sample includes roughly 260,000 clones, 90% to 95% seen only once; the top ten take approximately 1.2%. Sequenced: PBMCs or T cells enriched from blood (not recorded which). The receptors come from a human donor in a cohort exposed to, infected with or recovered from COVID-19 (not recorded which). The donor label of this sample is uncertain.

The rearrangement links TRBV11-3 to TRBJ2-3; 8 nucleotides match TRBD1. The CDR3 runs 13 residues. Per germline, CDR1 SGHNT and CDR2 YENEEA. V lost 5 bases to trimming and J lost 6 bases; unmatched junction nucleotides: 4. The CDR3 DNA reads TGTGCCAGCAGCCTCACAGGGGGGGATACGCAGTATTTT. It is translated as CASSLTGGDTQYF.

This chain links TRBV2 with TRBJ1-2; a weak D match, TRBD1 (5 bases). Germline CDR1 is SNHLY and CDR2 is FYNNEI. This CDR3 is built from 12 residues. V was shortened by 4 bases and J by 8 bases, with 11 bases between the two germline ends. Written as DNA, the CDR3 is TGTGCCAGCAGTGCGGCAGGGAAAGGCTACACCTTC. Translated: CASSAAGKGYTF.

The chain carries TRBV14 and TRBJ1-1, with 8 bases matching TRBD1. The CDR3 totals 15 residues. With 6 bases clipped from V and 7 bases from J, the junction kept 13 bases outside the gene matches. The germline gives CDR1 SGHDN, CDR2 FVKESK. CDR3 DNA sequence: TGTGCCAGCAGGGATTCGTGGACAGGGAGGGATGAAGCTTTCTTT. Amino acid sequence: CASRDSWTGRDEAFF.

This clone was recorded once. The rearrangement joins TRBV7-2 to TRBJ2-2; tentatively, D is TRBD2 (5 bases). Germline V CDR1 and CDR2: SGHTA, FQGNSA. V dropped 2 bases and J dropped 8 bases, with 12 bases sitting between them. The length of the CDR3 is 14 residues. Here the CDR3 reads CASSLRPGRGELFF. CDR3 sequence (DNA): TGTGCCAGCAGCTTAAGGCCGGGAAGGGGGGAGCTGTTTTTT.

The CDR3 is CASSQQGDEQYF. CDR3 DNA: TGTGCCAGCAGTCAACAGGGGGACGAGCAGTACTTC. This chain connects TRBV6-5 to TRBJ2-7, with 8 bases aligning to TRBD1. The junction had 2 bases not matched to a gene; V was cut back by 5 bases and J by 5 bases. The CDR3 runs to 12 residues. Germline CDR1 MNHEY, CDR2 SVGAGI.

The CDR3 protein is CASNGERQINEKLFF. CDR3 nucleotide sequence: TGTGCCAGCAATGGGGAACGACAGATTAATGAAAAACTGTTTTTT. V gene TRBV2 combines with J gene TRBJ1-4; D is perhaps TRBD1 (5 bases). V gave up 7 bases and J gave up 4 bases, with 16 bases separating them. The germline CDR1 and CDR2 sequences are SNHLY and FYNNEI. This CDR3 is built from 15 residues.

CDR3 region: CASSPGGLYNEQFF. In DNA form, the CDR3 reads TGTGCCAGTAGCCCGGGGGGCCTTTACAATGAGCAGTTCTTC. The chain employs TRBV19 and TRBJ2-1; weak D call: TRBD2 (7 bases). From germline, CDR1 is LNHDA and CDR2 SQIVND (reference sequence). Trimming took 6 bases from V and 4 from J, leaving 13 bases between them. The CDR3 contains 14 residues.

The CDR3 DNA reads TGTGCTAGTGGTTTGATCCCTTTTTTAGCCGGGACACTCCGTAATCAGCCCCAGCATTTT. Translating gives CASGLIPFLAGTLRNQPQHF. J is TRBJ1-5 and V is TRBV12-5, with D maybe TRBD1 (6 bases). V dropped 2 bases and J dropped 4 bases, with 27 bases sitting between them. The CDR3 is 20 residues long. Germline V CDR1 and CDR2: LGHNT, FRNRAP.

This clone turned up a few times. The chain combines TRBV5-1 with TRBJ2-7, with 8 bases matching TRBD2. The CDR3 spans 15 residues. The V gene's germline CDR1 is SGHRS and CDR2 YFSETQ. The V gene end was trimmed by 2 bases and the J gene end by 2 bases; junction bases not matched to a gene: 6. Written as DNA, the CDR3 is TGCGCCAGCAGCTTAATCTCGGGGGGGCCCTACGAGCAGTACTTC. It yields the protein CASSLISGGPYEQYF.

The chain is built from TRBV30 and TRBJ2-2, with D possibly matching TRBD1 (6 bases). V gave up 3 bases and J gave up 8 bases, with 13 bases separating them. The V gene's germline CDR1 is GTSNPN and CDR2 SVGIG (reference sequence). The CDR3 is 13 amino acids. CDR3 loop: CAWRFLGTGELFF. Written as DNA, the CDR3 is TGTGCCTGGAGATTTTTGGGGACAGGGGAGCTGTTTTTT.

The rearrangement joins TRBV7-7 to TRBJ2-1; tentative D call: TRBD1 (6 bases). The CDR3 is 13 amino acids. The germline V and J ends were trimmed by 1 base and 5 bases, with 6 bases remaining between them. Looked up from germline, CDR1 is SSHAT and CDR2 is FNYEAQ (reference sequence). CDR3 protein: CASSLGQDNEQFF. CDR3 nucleotide sequence: TGTGCCAGCAGCTTAGGACAGGACAATGAGCAGTTCTTC.

This clone showed up just once. This chain joins TRBV4-3 and TRBJ2-3; a possible D gene is TRBD1 (5 bases). Germline loops: CDR1 LGHNA, CDR2 YSLEER. Trimming took off 0 bases at V and 7 bases at J, with 11 bases between the two ends. The CDR3 length is 14 residues. CDR3 sequence (DNA): TGCGCCAGCAGCCAAGATCTGGGGCGGAATACGCAGTATTTT. It specifies CASSQDLGRNTQYF.

The chain combines TRBV7-2 with TRBJ2-5, with 9 nucleotides matching TRBD2. Per germline, CDR1 SGHTA and CDR2 FQGNSA. Trimming removed 10 bases from V and 2 bases from J; junction bases left unmatched: 14. CDR3 length: 16 amino acids. This chain's CDR3 is CATQDPLAGIQETQYF. In nucleotides, the CDR3 is TGTGCCACCCAAGATCCCCTAGCGGGGATACAAGAGACCCAGTACTTC.

The chain is built from TRBV4-1 and TRBJ2-5; possible D gene TRBD2, 7 bases. CDR1 MGHRA and CDR2 YSYEKL come from the germline V gene. The length of the CDR3 is 16 residues. Deletions cut 2 bases from V and 0 bases from J, with 13 bases between. CDR3 in amino acids: CASSQRRGADQETQYF. The CDR3 DNA follows: TGCGCCAGCAGCCAACGTCGGGGGGCCGACCAAGAGACCCAGTACTTC.

The chain carries TRBV5-6 and TRBJ1-2; D is unclear. Germline V lookup: CDR1 SGHDT, CDR2 YYEEEE. With 3 bases removed from V and 0 bases from J, the gap between germline ends came to 18 bases. The CDR3 is 17 residues long. In nucleotides, the CDR3 is TGTGCCAGCAGCTCTGGGAGCGGTATCCGAGCTAACTATGGCTACACCTTC. Its protein product is CASSSGSGIRANYGYTF.

The chain links TRBV11-2 to TRBJ1-1, with D tentatively TRBD1 (5 bases). The CDR3 is 13 residues long. CDR1 SGHAT and CDR2 FQNNGV come from the germline V gene. With 2 bases removed from V and 2 bases from J, the gap between germline ends came to 6 bases. The CDR3 nucleotides are TGTGCCAGCAGCTTACAGGGAAACACTGAAGCTTTCTTT. This sequence encodes CASSLQGNTEAFF.

This chain links TRBV3-1 (or the pseudogene TRBV3-2) with TRBJ2-1; D is ambiguous. This CDR3 has 15 amino acids. The germline V and J ends were trimmed by 0 bases and 6 bases, with 12 bases remaining between them. The germline V gene has CDR1 LGHDT and CDR2 YNNKEL (reference sequence). The CDR3 DNA reads TGTGCCAGCAGCCAAGATCTCACAGAAGGCAATGAGCAGTTCTTC. It translates to CASSQDLTEGNEQFF.

The chain combines TRBV9 with TRBJ2-1; 11 bases map to TRBD2. Germline values: CDR1 SGDLS, CDR2 YYNGEE. Trimming at V came to 3 bases and at J to 2 bases, leaving 4 bases not matched to a gene. The CDR3 length is 16 residues. The CDR3 sequence: CASSAEGLAAYNEQFF. As DNA, the CDR3 is TGTGCCAGCAGCGCGGAGGGACTAGCGGCCTACAATGAGCAGTTCTTC.

This clone was recorded only once. In the same sample, other DNA sequences code for this CDR3. The V and J genes are TRBV20-1 and TRBJ1-1; no clear D. Germline V gene sequence: CDR1 DFQATT, CDR2 SNEGSKA (reference sequence). V was shortened by 5 bases and J by 3 bases, with 7 bases between the two germline ends. The CDR3 spans 11 residues. This CDR3 is CSARGDTEAFF. The CDR3 DNA sequence: TGCAGTGCTCGGGGAGACACTGAAGCTTTCTTT.

The chain has TRBV10-3 and TRBJ2-3; 8 bases line up with TRBD2. There are 14 residues in the CDR3. With V trimmed by 7 bases and J by 0 bases, 3 bases remained unmatched. CDR1 is ENHRY and CDR2 is SYGVKD in the germline V gene. Written as DNA, the CDR3 is TGTGCCATCATGAGCGGGGGTAGCACAGATACGCAGTATTTT. It codes for CAIMSGGSTDTQYF.

This chain connects TRBV11-2 to TRBJ2-3; a weak D match, TRBD1 (5 bases). Trimming left V 4 bases short and J 2 bases short, with 10 bases between. Germline values: CDR1 SGHAT, CDR2 FQNNGV. The CDR3 sequence is 14 residues long. CDR3 amino acids: CASSYTGPTDTQYF. CDR3 nucleotide sequence: TGTGCCAGCAGCTATACAGGTCCCACAGATACGCAGTATTTT. Supplemented by reference TRBV11-2 and TRBJ2-3, the full variable domain reads EAGVAQSPRYKIIEKRQSVAFWCNPISGHATLYWYQQILGQGPKLLIQFQNNGVVDDSQLPKDRFSAERLKGVDSTLKIQPAKLEDSAVYLCASSYTGPTDTQYFGPGTRLTVL.

The gene calls are TRBV5-1 and TRBJ2-1, with 10 nucleotides matching TRBD1. CDR3 length: 16 amino acids. Germline trimming cut 1 base from V and 2 bases from J; bases unmatched to any gene: 3. Germline CDR1 reads SGHRS; CDR2 reads YFSETQ. The chain's CDR3 is CASSLSGQGAYNEQFF. The DNA of the CDR3 is TGCGCCAGCAGCTTGTCTGGACAGGGGGCCTACAATGAGCAGTTCTTC.

The chain links TRBV15 to TRBJ2-5, with 7 nucleotides matching TRBD1. The V and J ends lost 0 bases and 2 bases, in that order; junction bases with no gene match: 6. The CDR3 runs 16 residues. The germline CDR1 and CDR2 sequences are LNHNV and YYDKDF (reference sequence). The CDR3 DNA follows: TGTGCCACCAGCAGAGAGCGGACGGGACAGCAAGAGACCCAGTACTTC. Its translation is CATSRERTGQQETQYF.

The gene calls are TRBV27 and TRBJ1-6, with 9 bases matching TRBD1. The ends lost 5 bases at V and 9 bases at J; junction bases unmatched: 5. Per the germline V gene, CDR1 is MNHEY and CDR2 is SMNVEV (reference sequence). The CDR3 is made up of 14 amino acids. CDR3 region: CASSQGQGFSPLHF. The CDR3, as DNA: TGTGCCAGCAGTCAGGGACAGGGTTTTTCACCCCTCCACTTT.

The table lists this clone with a few counts. This rearrangement joins TRBV5-8 to TRBJ1-3; D is perhaps TRBD1 (5 bases). V lost 4 bases, J lost 6 bases, and 11 bases lay in between. CDR1 is SGHTS, CDR2 YDEGEE, per germline. The CDR3 is 13 residues long. The CDR3 DNA reads as TGTGCCAGCAGCCTCACAGGCGCAAACACCATATATTTT. Translation gives CASSLTGANTIYF.

The V gene is TRBV11-2, the J gene TRBJ2-1; the D is unclear. The CDR3 is made up of 15 amino acids. Trimming pared 0 bases from V and 5 bases from J, leaving 11 bases between. Germline CDR1 is SGHAT and CDR2 is FQNNGV. This CDR3 reads CASSLDLDRDNEQFF. CDR3 in DNA: TGTGCCAGCAGCTTAGACTTAGATCGGGACAATGAGCAGTTCTTC.

The chain uses TRBV10-2 and TRBJ2-7; 11 bases line up with TRBD2. Unmatched junction bases numbered 7, after V lost 5 bases and J lost 1 base. CDR3 size: 16 residues. Germline V gene sequence: CDR1 WSHSY, CDR2 SAAADI. CDR3 bases: TGCGCCAGCAGTCCAATACTAGCGGGGGTTTCCTACGAGCAGTACTTC. It is translated as CASSPILAGVSYEQYF.

V and J are TRBV30 and TRBJ2-1; D is possibly TRBD1 (6 bases). This CDR3 is built from 12 residues. Trimming removed 5 bases from V and 3 bases from J, with 8 bases in between. The germline CDR1 and CDR2 sequences are GTSNPN and SVGIG (reference sequence). As DNA, the CDR3 is TGTGCCTGGGAGGACAGCTACAATGAGCAGTTCTTC. Encoded protein: CAWEDSYNEQFF. Looking up the rest from reference TRBV30 and TRBJ2-1 gives the full variable domain: SQTIHQWPATLVQPVGSPLSLECTVEGTSNPNLYWYRQAAGRGLQLLFYSVGIGQISSEVPQNLSASRPQDRQFILSSKKLLLSDSGFYLCAWEDSYNEQFFGPGTRLTVL.

This clone was counted between two and nine times. Other DNA variants within this sample encode the same CDR3. The chain combines TRBV13 with TRBJ2-3, with D hard to call. CDR3 length: 12 amino acids. The germline V gene encodes CDR1 PRHDT and CDR2 FYEKMQ (reference sequence). Trimming removed 5 bases from V and 6 bases from J, with 9 bases in between. The CDR3: CASSLTRDTQYF. As DNA, the CDR3 is TGTGCCAGCAGCCTTACCAGGGATACGCAGTATTTT.

The CDR3 here is CASSAHSEGDTEAFF. The CDR3 DNA follows: TGTGCCAGCAGCGCCCACAGCGAGGGGGACACTGAAGCTTTCTTT. V is TRBV9 and J is TRBJ1-1; D is possibly TRBD1 (6 bases). CDR1 SGDLS and CDR2 YYNGEE come from the germline V gene. V lost 3 bases to trimming and J lost 3 bases, with 15 bases between them. The CDR3 contains 15 residues.

The chain recombines TRBV6-5 with TRBJ2-3; TRBD2 matches 7 bases. The CDR3 runs 15 residues. The junction had 10 bases not matched to a gene; V was cut back by 8 bases and J by 2 bases. Germline CDR1 and CDR2: MNHEY and SVGAGI. CDR3: CASGPGTTFTDTQYF. In nucleotides, the CDR3 is TGTGCCAGCGGACCCGGGACTACTTTCACAGATACGCAGTATTTT.

V gene TRBV24-1 combines with J gene TRBJ2-5; 9 bases line up with TRBD1. In germline, CDR1 is KGHDR, CDR2 SFDVKD. The trim removed 4 bases at V and 2 bases at J, leaving 4 bases unmatched. CDR3 length equals 15 residues. The CDR3 region has the DNA TGTGCCACCAGTGACTCCGACAGGGGGCAAGAGACCCAGTACTTC. It translates to CATSDSDRGQETQYF.